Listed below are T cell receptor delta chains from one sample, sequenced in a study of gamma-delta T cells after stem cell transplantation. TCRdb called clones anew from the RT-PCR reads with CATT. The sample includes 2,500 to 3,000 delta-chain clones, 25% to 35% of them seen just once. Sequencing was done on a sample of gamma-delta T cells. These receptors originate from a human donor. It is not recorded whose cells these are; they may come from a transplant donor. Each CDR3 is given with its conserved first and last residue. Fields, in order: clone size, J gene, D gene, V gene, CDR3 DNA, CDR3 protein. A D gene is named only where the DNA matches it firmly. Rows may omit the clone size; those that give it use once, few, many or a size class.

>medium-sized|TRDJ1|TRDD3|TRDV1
TGTGCTCTTGGGGAACGAATCATCTGGGGGGACCGGTACACCGATAAACTCATCTTT
CALGERIIWGDRYTDKLIF
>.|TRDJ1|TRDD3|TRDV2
TGTGCCTGTGACACCGTGGGGGATCCCCCAGACACCGATAAACTCATCTTT
CACDTVGDPPDTDKLIF
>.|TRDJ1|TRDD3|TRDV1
TGTGCTCTTGGGGAACCCCTTGTAGCCCTGGGGGACCGAGGTAAACTCATCTTT
CALGEPLVALGDRGKLIF
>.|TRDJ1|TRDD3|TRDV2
TGTGCCTGTGACACTCTGGGGGACCGGCCTTATACCGATAAACTCATCTTT
CACDTLGDRPYTDKLIF
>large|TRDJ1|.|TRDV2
TGTGCCTGTGACCCCGTGGAACCTGGAGATAAACTCATCTTT
CACDPVEPGDKLIF
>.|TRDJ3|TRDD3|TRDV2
TGTGCCTGTGACTCGACCGGGGGATACGGGAGCTCCTGGGACACCCGACAGATGTTTTTC
CACDSTGGYGSSWDTRQMFF
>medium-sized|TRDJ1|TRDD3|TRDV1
TGTGCTCTTGGGGAAGATCATATGTGGGATCACTGGGGGATGAGCACCGATAAACTCATCTTT
CALGEDHMWDHWGMSTDKLIF
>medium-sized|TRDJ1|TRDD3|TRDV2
TGTGCCTGTGACCCCCTATCGGTACTGGGGGATGGGTACACCGATAAACTCATCTTT
CACDPLSVLGDGYTDKLIF
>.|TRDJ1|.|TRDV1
TGTGCTCTTGGGGAACTAAAGGGCCACCCCGATAAACTCATCTTT
CALGELKGHPDKLIF
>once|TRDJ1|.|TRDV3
TGTGCCTTTAGTGTGGGAGCCGATAGACTCATCTTT
CAFSVGADRLIF
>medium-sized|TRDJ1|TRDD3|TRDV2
TGTGCCTGTGACACCGTCGGGGGATCCAACACCGATAAACTCATCTTT
CACDTVGGSNTDKLIF
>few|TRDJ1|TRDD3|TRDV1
TGTGCTCTTGGGCCTCGGACGGGGGGTGGATACGAAAAACTCATCTTT
CALGPRTGGGYEKLIF
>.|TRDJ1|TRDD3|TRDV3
TGTGCCTTTGGCCTACGAAAGGTACTGGGGGATACCGATAAACTCATCTTT
CAFGLRKVLGDTDKLIF
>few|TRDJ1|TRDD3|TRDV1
TGTGCTCTTGGGTCCGCCCCCCGGGCGGGATACGCAAGTCGTCACGATAAACTCATCTTT
CALGSAPRAGYASRHDKLIF
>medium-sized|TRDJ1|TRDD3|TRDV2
TGTGCCTGTGACACCCTACTGGGGGAGGGTTTGTACACCGATAAACTCATCTTT
CACDTLLGEGLYTDKLIF
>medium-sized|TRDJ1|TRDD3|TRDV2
TGTGCCTGTGACACCTTAAACTGGGGGATACAACAACCTTCAACGGACACCGATAAACTCATCTTT
CACDTLNWGIQQPSTDTDKLIF
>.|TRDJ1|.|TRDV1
TGTGCTCTTGGGGAACCAGTCTTCCTACGTCTCACTGGGGCTTACACCGATAAACTCATCTTT
CALGEPVFLRLTGAYTDKLIF
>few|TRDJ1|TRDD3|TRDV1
TGTGCTCTTGGGGAAATGAACCTACTGGGGGATACCCGTAAGTACACCGATAAACTCATCTTT
CALGEMNLLGDTRKYTDKLIF
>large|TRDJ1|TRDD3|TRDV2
TGTGCCTGTGACACCATAGTACTGGGGGATACTAGGGTCACCGATAAACTCATCTTT
CACDTIVLGDTRVTDKLIF
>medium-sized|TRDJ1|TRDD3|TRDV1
TGTGCTCTTGGGGACCTACTACTGGGGGATACCTTCTACACCGATAAACTCATCTTT
CALGDLLLGDTFYTDKLIF
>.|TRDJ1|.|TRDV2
TGTGCCTGTGATCTAGTCGACTCTGGGGTGGGGAAGCCCATCTTT
CACDLVDSGVGKPIF
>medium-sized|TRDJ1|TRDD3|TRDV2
TGTGCCTGTGACCCCCTGGGGGATACTTCGGATAAACTCATCTTT
CACDPLGDTSDKLIF
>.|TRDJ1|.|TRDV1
TGTGCTCTTGGGGGACCAAAACCTCGGGGGGTCCGTATGTACACCGATAAACTCATCTTT
CALGGPKPRGVRMYTDKLIF
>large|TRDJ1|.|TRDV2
TGTGCCTGTGACGGATTACGGACCGATAAACTCATCTTT
CACDGLRTDKLIF
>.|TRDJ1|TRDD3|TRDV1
TGTGCTCTTGGGGGTTACGCTGGGGGATACGCCACCGATAAACTCATCTTT
CALGGYAGGYATDKLIF
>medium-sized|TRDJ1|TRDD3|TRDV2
TGTGCCTGTCTGGGGGTTGGTAACCCTGGGGACCCAGACACCGATAAACTCATCTTT
CACLGVGNPGDPDTDKLIF
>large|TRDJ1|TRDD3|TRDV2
TGTGCCTGTGACACTTTATCGGGGATAGAGTCCGATAAACTCATCTTT
CACDTLSGIESDKLIF
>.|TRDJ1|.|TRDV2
TGTGCCTGTGACCTAATTGGACGGTCACCCGATAAACTCATCTTT
CACDLIGRSPDKLIF
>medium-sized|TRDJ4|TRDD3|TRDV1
TGTGCTCTTGGGGAGGTCCTACGATGGGGGATTAACAGACCCCTGATCTTT
CALGEVLRWGINRPLIF
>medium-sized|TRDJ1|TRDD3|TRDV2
TGTGCCTGTGACCCACTTTCCCCCGCTGGGGGATGGAGATCCGATAAACTCATCTTT
CACDPLSPAGGWRSDKLIF
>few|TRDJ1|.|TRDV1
TGCGCGGGGGGAATGTACACCGATAAACTCATCTTT
CAGGMYTDKLIF
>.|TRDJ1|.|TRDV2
TGTGCCTGTGATCTAGTCGACTCTGGGGTGGGGAAGCTCATCTTT
CACDLVDSGVGKLIF
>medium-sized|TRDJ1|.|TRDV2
TGTGCCTGTGACCCCGTACCTCATGGTGACACCGATAAACTCATCTTT
CACDPVPHGDTDKLIF
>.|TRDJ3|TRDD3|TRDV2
TGTGCCTGTGACACCGCTACTACTGGGGGATACGCAGTGACTAGCTCCTGGGACACCCGACAGGTGTTTTTC
CACDTATTGGYAVTSSWDTRQVFF
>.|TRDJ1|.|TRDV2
TGTGCCTGTGACCCTCTTGGAGACCCATGGGACCGAGGGTACACCGATAAACTCATCTTT
CACDPLGDPWDRGYTDKLIF
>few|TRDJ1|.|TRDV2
TGTGCCTGTGACGGGTTGCTTAACACCGATAAACTCATCTTC
CACDGLLNTDKLIF
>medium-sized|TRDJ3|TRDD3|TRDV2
TGTGCCTGTGACCACTCGGGGGATACCTGGGACACCCGACAGATGTTTTTC
CACDHSGDTWDTRQMFF
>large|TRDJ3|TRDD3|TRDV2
TGTGCCTGTGACACCGCGGCTGGGGGATACGCCGGCTCCTGGGACACCCGACAGATGTTTTTC
CACDTAAGGYAGSWDTRQMFF
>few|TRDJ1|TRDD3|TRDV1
TGTGCTCTTGGGAAATTTCTACCATATTTCGGGGGGATACGCGTATCGCCCGATAAACTCATCTTT
CALGKFLPYFGGIRVSPDKLIF
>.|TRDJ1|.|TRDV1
TGTGCTCTTGGGGAACTTGGCGTCTCTTCCCCTCCTTACACCGATAAACTCACCTTT
CALGELGVSSPPYTDKLTF
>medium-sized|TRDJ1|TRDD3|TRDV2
TGTGCCTGTGACAAATTGGGGGATACTTTCATTGGACTCATCTTT
CACDKLGDTFIGLIF
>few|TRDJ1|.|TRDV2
TGTGCCTGTGACATGATCGGGCCTTTCTTCGATAAACTCATCTTT
CACDMIGPFFDKLIF
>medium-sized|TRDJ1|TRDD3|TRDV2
TGTGCCTGTGACCCAATACACCTTACTGGGGGATCGTACACCGATAAACTCATCTTT
CACDPIHLTGGSYTDKLIF
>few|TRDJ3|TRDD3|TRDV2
TGTGCCTGTGACACACCGCCAATGGGGGATGCGGAGCTCTCCTGGGACACCCGACAGATGTTTTTC
CACDTPPMGDAELSWDTRQMFF
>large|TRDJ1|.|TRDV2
TGTGCCTGTGACACCGTTTCTCCCGGGGGTCACGGATCGAATAAACTCATCTTT
CACDTVSPGGHGSNKLIF
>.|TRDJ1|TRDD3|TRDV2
TGTGCCTGTGACACCCTCAACTGGGGGATACATGGTAAACTCATCTTT
CACDTLNWGIHGKLIF
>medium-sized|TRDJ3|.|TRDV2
TGTGCCTGTGACACCGGATGGGACATAAGCTCCTGGGACACCCGACAGATGTTTTTC
CACDTGWDISSWDTRQMFF
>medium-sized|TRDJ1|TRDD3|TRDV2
TGTGCCTGTGACACCGTTGGGGATACCCTGGGTAAACTCATCTTT
CACDTVGDTLGKLIF
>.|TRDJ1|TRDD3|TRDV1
TGTGCTCTTGGGGGGCCTTCCTTTACTGGGGGATGGTTCGATAAACTCATCTTT
CALGGPSFTGGWFDKLIF
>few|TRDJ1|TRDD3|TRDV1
TGTGCTCTTGGGGAACTCTCCCTACTCAGCGGCTGGGGGTCCACCGATAAACTCATCTTT
CALGELSLLSGWGSTDKLIF
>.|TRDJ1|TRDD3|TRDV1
TGTGCTCTTGGGGACCGTAGCCCGTTCCTACGTTTTGTGGGGGATACGCCGCTCACCGATAAACTCATCTTT
CALGDRSPFLRFVGDTPLTDKLIF